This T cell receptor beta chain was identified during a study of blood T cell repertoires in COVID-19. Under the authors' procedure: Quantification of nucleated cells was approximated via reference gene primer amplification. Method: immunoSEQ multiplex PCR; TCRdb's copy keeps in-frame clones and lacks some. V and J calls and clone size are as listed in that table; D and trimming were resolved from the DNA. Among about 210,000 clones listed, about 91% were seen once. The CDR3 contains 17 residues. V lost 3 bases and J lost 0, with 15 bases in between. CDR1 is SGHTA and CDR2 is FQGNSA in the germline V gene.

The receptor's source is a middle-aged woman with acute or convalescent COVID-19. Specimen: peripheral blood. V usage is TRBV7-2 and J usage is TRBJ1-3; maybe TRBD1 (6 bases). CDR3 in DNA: TGTGCCAGCAGCTTTGGCAGGGGCCATAGCTCTGGAAACACCATATATTTT. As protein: CASSFGRGHSSGNTIYF.